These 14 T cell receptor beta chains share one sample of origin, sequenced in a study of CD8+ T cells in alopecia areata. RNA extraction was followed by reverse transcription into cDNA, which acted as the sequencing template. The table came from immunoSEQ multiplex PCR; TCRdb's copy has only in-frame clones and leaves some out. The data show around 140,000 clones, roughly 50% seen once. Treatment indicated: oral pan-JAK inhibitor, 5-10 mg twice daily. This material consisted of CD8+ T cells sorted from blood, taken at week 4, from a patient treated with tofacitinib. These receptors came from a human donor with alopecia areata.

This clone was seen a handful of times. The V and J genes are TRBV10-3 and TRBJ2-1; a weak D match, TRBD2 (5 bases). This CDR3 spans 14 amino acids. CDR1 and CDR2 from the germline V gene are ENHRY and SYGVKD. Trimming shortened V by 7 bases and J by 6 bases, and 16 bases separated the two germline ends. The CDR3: CAINQGTGVNEQFF. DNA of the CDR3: TGTGCCATCAACCAAGGAACCGGGGTCAATGAGCAGTTCTTC.

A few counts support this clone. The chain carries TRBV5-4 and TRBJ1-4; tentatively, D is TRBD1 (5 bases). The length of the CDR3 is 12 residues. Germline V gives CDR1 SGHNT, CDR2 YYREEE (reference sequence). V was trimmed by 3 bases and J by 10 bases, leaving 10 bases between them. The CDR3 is CASSSGTPKLFF. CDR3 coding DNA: TGTGCCAGCAGCTCCGGGACCCCAAAACTGTTTTTT. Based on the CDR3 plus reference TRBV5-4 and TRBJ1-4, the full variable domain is ETGVTQSPTHLIKTRGQQVTLRCSSQSGHNTVSWYQQALGQGPQFIFQYYREEENGRGNFPPRFSGLQFPNYSSELNVNALELDDSALYLCASSSGTPKLFFGSGTQLSVL.

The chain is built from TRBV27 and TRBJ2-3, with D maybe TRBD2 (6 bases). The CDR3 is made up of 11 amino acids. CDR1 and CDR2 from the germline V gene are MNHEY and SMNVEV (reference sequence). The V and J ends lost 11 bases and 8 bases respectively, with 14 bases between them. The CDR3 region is CAVGWGGTQYF. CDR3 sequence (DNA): TGTGCCGTGGGGTGGGGAGGTACGCAGTATTTT.

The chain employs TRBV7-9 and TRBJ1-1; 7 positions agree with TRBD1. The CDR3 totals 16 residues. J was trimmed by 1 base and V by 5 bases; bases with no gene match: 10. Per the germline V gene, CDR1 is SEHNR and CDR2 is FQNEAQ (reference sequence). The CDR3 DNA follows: TGTGCCAGCAGCCCCCCCGGCAGGACAGGGAACACTGAAGCTTTCTTT. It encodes CASSPPGRTGNTEAFF.

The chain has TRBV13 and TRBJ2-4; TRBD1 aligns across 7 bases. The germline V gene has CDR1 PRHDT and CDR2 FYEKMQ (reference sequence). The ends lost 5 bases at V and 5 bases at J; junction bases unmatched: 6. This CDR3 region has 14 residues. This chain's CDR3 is CASSQTGLENIQYF. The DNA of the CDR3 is TGTGCCAGCAGCCAGACAGGGTTGGAAAACATTCAGTACTTC.

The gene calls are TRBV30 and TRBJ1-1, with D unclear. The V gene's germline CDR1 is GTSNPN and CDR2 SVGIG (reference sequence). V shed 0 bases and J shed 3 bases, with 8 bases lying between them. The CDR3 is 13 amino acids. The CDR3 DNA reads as TGTGCCTGGAGTGTAGATAGTCACACTGAAGCTTTCTTT. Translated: CAWSVDSHTEAFF.

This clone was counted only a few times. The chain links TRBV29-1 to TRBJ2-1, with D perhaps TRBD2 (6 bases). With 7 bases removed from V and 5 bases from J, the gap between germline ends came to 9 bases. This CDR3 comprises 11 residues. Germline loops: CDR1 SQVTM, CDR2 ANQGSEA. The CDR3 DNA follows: TGCAGCGCCTCGGGAGACAATGAGCAGTTCTTC. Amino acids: CSASGDNEQFF.

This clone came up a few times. The CDR3, as DNA: TGCAGCGTTCAGCAGGACCCCTATGGCTACACCTTC. This codes for CSVQQDPYGYTF. The chain recombines TRBV29-1 with TRBJ1-2; D unresolved. The V gene lost 5 bases and the J gene lost 4 bases, with 11 bases spanning the gap. CDR1 is SQVTM, CDR2 ANQGSEA, per germline. The CDR3 is 12 residues long.

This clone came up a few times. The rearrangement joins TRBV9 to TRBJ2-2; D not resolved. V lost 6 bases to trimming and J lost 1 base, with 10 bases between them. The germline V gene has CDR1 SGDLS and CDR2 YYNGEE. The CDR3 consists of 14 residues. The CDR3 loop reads CASNPLGNTGELFF. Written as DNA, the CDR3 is TGTGCCAGCAATCCCCTAGGGAACACCGGGGAGCTGTTTTTT.

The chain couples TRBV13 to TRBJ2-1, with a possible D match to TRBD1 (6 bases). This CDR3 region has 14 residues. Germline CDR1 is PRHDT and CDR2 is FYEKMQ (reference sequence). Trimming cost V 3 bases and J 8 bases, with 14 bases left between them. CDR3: CASSLGAGVYEQFF. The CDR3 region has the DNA TGTGCCAGCAGCTTGGGGGCAGGGGTCTATGAGCAGTTCTTC.

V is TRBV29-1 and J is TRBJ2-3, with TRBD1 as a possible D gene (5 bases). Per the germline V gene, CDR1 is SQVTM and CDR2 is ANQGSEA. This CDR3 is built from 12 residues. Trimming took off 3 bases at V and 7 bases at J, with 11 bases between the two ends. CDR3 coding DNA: TGCAGCGTTGAGACGTCAGGGTATACGCAGTATTTT. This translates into CSVETSGYTQYF.

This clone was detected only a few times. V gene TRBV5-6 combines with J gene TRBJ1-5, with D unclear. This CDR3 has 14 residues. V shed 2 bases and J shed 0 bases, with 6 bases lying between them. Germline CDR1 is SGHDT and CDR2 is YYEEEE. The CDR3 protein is CASSLTDSNQPQHF. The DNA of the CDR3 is TGTGCCAGCAGCTTAACTGATAGCAATCAGCCCCAGCATTTT.

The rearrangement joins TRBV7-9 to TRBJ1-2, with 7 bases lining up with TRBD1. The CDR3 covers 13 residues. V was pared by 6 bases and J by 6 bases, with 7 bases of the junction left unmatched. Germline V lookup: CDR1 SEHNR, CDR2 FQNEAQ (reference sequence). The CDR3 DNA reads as TGTGCCAGCAGTCCTGACAGGGACCATGGCTACACCTTC. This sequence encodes CASSPDRDHGYTF. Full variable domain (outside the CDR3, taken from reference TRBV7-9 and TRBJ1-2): DTGVSQNPRHKITKRGQNVTFRCDPISEHNRLYWYRQTLGQGPEFLTYFQNEAQLEKSRLLSDRFSAERPKGSFSTLEIQRTEQGDSAMYLCASSPDRDHGYTFGSGTRLTVV.

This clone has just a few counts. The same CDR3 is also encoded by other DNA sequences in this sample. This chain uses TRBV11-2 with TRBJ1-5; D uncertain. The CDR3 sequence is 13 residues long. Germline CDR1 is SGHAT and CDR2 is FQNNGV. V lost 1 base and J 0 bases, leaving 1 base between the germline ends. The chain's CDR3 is CASSLVSNQPQHF. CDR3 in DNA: TGTGCCAGCAGCTTAGTTAGCAATCAGCCCCAGCATTTT.